This T cell receptor beta chain was obtained from a study of regulatory T cells in long-lasting Graves disease. Ten or more counts support this clonotype. The CDR3 is 16 residues long. Looked up from germline, CDR1 is MNHEY and CDR2 is SMNVEV (reference sequence). V was shortened by 4 bases and J by 4 bases, with 16 bases between the two germline ends. Time point: newly diagnosed GD, antithyroid drugs for less than 3 months. The TCR library was prepared using RNA isolated from PBMCs. Arm-PCR of CDR3 regions with iRepertoire HTBI primers generated TCR beta libraries. TCRdb itself ran the multiplex PCR reads through MiXCR, one entry per CDR3 protein. This sample has fewer than 400,000 distinct CDR3 sequences, with approximately 20% found just once.

This TCR derives from a female donor with Graves disease. The rearrangement joins TRBV27 to TRBJ2-2, with a weak D call TRBD1 (5 bases). The material sequenced was peripheral blood mononuclear cells (PBMCs), taken at new diagnosis, from a patient treated with antithyroid drugs. For the CDR3, the DNA is TGTGCCAGCAGTTCTTCAAAAGGGGCGGCCACCGGGGAGCTGTTTTTT. It translates to CASSSSKGAATGELFF.